The 13 T cell receptor beta chains listed next were all sequenced from one sample in a study of CXCR3-negative and CXCR3-positive naive CD8 T cells. Carrying UMI labels, the TRB cDNA libraries were prepared through 5' RACE. For each CDR3 protein, TCRdb gives one entry from its re-call of the 5' RACE reads, without DNA. This sample's table reports 100,000 to 150,000 distinct CDR3 sequences. The specimen was naive CXCR3- CD8+ T cells from blood. Subset described: CD45RO-CCR7+CD27+CD95- naive CD8+ T cells lacking CXCR3 (TNR3-). The source of these receptors is a human donor in good health. Some clones in this sample may be carry-over from other donors' samples.

The CDR3 spells CASSLPLFGELFF. J is TRBJ2-2 and V is TRBV5-5. Per germline, CDR1 SGHKS and CDR2 YYEKEE (reference sequence). The length of the CDR3 is 13 residues.

The CDR3 sequence: CASSQDLGNSPLHF. The chain links TRBV4-2 to TRBJ1-6. There are 14 residues in the CDR3. CDR1 and CDR2 (germline): LGHNA, YNFKEQ.

The chain recombines TRBV4-1 with TRBJ2-2; TCRdb designates TRBD1, a call that cannot be tested without DNA. The CDR3 length is 16 residues. Germline loops: CDR1 MGHRA, CDR2 YSYEKL. CDR3 loop: CASSQTPGHFTGELFF.

The chain has TRBV9 and TRBJ2-3. Germline V gene sequence: CDR1 SGDLS, CDR2 YYNGEE. CDR3 length: 16 residues. The CDR3 sequence: CASSVGGSRSTDTQYF.

V usage is TRBV6-5 and J usage is TRBJ1-2. The CDR3 loop spans 13 amino acids. CDR1 and CDR2 (germline): MNHEY, SVGAGI. CDR3 loop: CASSYSIYYGYTF.

J is TRBJ1-2 and V is TRBV15; TCRdb reports TRBD1, a call that lacks DNA to check it against. The CDR3 totals 14 residues. Germline values: CDR1 LNHNV, CDR2 YYDKDF (reference sequence). The CDR3 loop reads CATSRTGRPNGYTF.

This sequence joins TRBV27 and TRBJ2-5; TCRdb reports TRBD1, a call that lacks DNA to check it against. This CDR3 spans 16 amino acids. Looked up from germline, CDR1 is MNHEY and CDR2 is SMNVEV (reference sequence). CDR3 in amino acids: CASSPAGGTEEETQYF.

This chain links TRBV7-6 with TRBJ2-7; as DNA is missing, the TRBD1 call by TCRdb cannot be tested. The germline V gene has CDR1 SGHVS and CDR2 FNYEAQ. The CDR3 contains 12 residues. This CDR3 is CASSHPEAEQYF.

The rearrangement joins TRBV7-2 to TRBJ1-5. The germline CDR1 and CDR2 sequences are SGHTA and FQGNSA. The CDR3 runs 15 residues. CDR3 residues: CASSLVAYSNQPQHF.

CDR3 sequence reads: CASSLAAGQRFYEQYF. V and J are TRBV7-9 and TRBJ2-7; TCRdb selects TRBD1, and the lack of DNA leaves this call unchecked. This CDR3 has 16 residues. The germline V gene encodes CDR1 SEHNR and CDR2 FQNEAQ (reference sequence).

CDR3 loop: CASSWLESGNNYEQYF. The genes are TRBV12-3 or TRBV12-4 and TRBJ2-7. The CDR3 consists of 16 residues.

The chain joins TRBV20-1 to TRBJ2-7; as DNA is missing, the TRBD1 call by TCRdb cannot be tested. The CDR3 runs 14 residues. Germline CDR1 DFQATT, CDR2 SNEGSKA (reference sequence). The chain's CDR3 is CSARWTGPSYEQYF.

The chain has TRBV27 and TRBJ2-7; TCRdb's D call, TRBD2, is unchecked because there is no DNA. Germline CDR1 reads MNHEY; CDR2 reads SMNVEV (reference sequence). This CDR3 contains 16 residues. CDR3 amino acids: CASSLTGLAGGYEQYF.